The 27 T cell receptor beta chains reported below all come from one sample, sequenced in a study of shared clonotypes between healthy human individuals. Naive CD8 cells lacked CD45RO, underwent positive selection for CCR7 and left out terminally differentiated effector memory CD45RA+ cells. Only in-frame clones appear in the TCRdb table, and some are missing; sequencing was by immunoSEQ multiplex PCR. The sample shows around 2.1 million clones, roughly 91% of them seen only once. The sample consisted of naive CD8+ T cells from PBMCs. All receptors come from a man between 18 and 29 years old in good health. Some clones in this sample may be carry-over from other donors' samples.

With respect to this clone: The sample contains more than one DNA sequence encoding this CDR3. This chain links TRBV27 with TRBJ2-7; D is possibly TRBD1 or TRBD2 (7 bases each). The CDR3 consists of 14 residues. CDR1 is MNHEY and CDR2 is SMNVEV in the germline V gene (reference sequence). V lost 4 bases and J lost 1, with 11 bases in between. The CDR3 loop is CASSSRGGSYEQYF. The CDR3 bases are TGTGCCAGCAGTTCCAGGGGGGGATCCTACGAGCAGTACTTC.

This chain joins TRBV6-5 and TRBJ1-2; D might be TRBD1 (5 bases). The germline gives CDR1 MNHEY, CDR2 SVGAGI. CDR3 length equals 15 residues. The V gene lost 0 bases and the J gene lost 4 bases, with 12 bases spanning the gap. The CDR3 region is CASSYSRDGLYGYTF. In nucleotides, the CDR3 is TGTGCCAGCAGTTACTCCAGGGACGGGCTCTATGGCTACACCTTC.

The chain links TRBV7-3 to TRBJ2-1; TRBD2 matches at 7 bases. Germline V gene data show CDR1 as SGHTA and CDR2 as FQGTGA. This CDR3 contains 16 residues. With V trimmed by 1 base and J by 0 bases, 3 bases remained unmatched. The chain's CDR3 is CASSLIASGSYNEQFF. The CDR3 bases are TGTGCCAGCAGCTTAATCGCTAGCGGCTCCTACAATGAGCAGTTCTTC.

This clone is a singleton in its sample. The V call is TRBV4-3, the J call TRBJ2-1; 8 bases are a match to TRBD2. CDR1 and CDR2 (germline): LGHNA, YSLEER. The V gene end was trimmed by 4 bases and the J gene end by 9 bases; junction bases not matched to a gene: 8. The CDR3 totals 14 residues. In DNA, the CDR3 is TGCGCCAGCAGCCTCCGACTAGCGTACGGTGAGCAGTTCTTC. It is translated as CASSLRLAYGEQFF.

This clone has a handful of counts. Other DNA sequences from this sample encode an identical CDR3 as well. This chain uses TRBV6-5 with TRBJ1-1; TRBD1 matches at 7 bases. There are 14 residues in the CDR3. The V gene end was trimmed by 6 bases and the J gene end by 5 bases; junction bases not matched to a gene: 9. The germline V gene encodes CDR1 MNHEY and CDR2 SVGAGI. In DNA, the CDR3 is TGTGCCAGCAGCCCTGACAGGGTCGGAACTGAAGCTTTCTTT. Its translation: CASSPDRVGTEAFF.

V and J are TRBV5-1 and TRBJ2-5, with 9 bases that match TRBD1. The CDR3 covers 16 residues. The V and J ends lost 3 bases and 4 bases, in that order; junction bases with no gene match: 10. Per germline, CDR1 SGHRS and CDR2 YFSETQ. The CDR3 sequence is CASSSSRDRVRETQYF. The CDR3 DNA reads TGCGCCAGCAGCTCATCCCGGGACAGGGTCAGAGAGACCCAGTACTTC.

The CDR3 coding sequence is TGTGCCAGCAGCTTTGTTGGCAGCTACAATGAGCAGTTCTTC. This encodes CASSFVGSYNEQFF. The V and J genes are TRBV7-9 and TRBJ2-1; D is unclear. V was pared by 3 bases and J by 3 bases, with 9 bases between. This CDR3 contains 14 residues. Germline V gene lookup returns CDR1 SEHNR and CDR2 FQNEAQ (reference sequence).

The rearrangement uses TRBV7-2 and TRBJ1-5, with D possibly matching TRBD1 (6 bases). The CDR3 sequence is 15 residues long. V was clipped by 1 base and J by 3 bases, with 10 bases between them. CDR1 is SGHTA, CDR2 FQGNSA, per germline. The CDR3 coding sequence is TGTGCCAGCAGCTTAGACAGGGATGCCAATCAGCCCCAGCATTTT. Amino acid sequence: CASSLDRDANQPQHF.

The V call is TRBV29-1, the J call TRBJ2-5; 7 bases are shared with TRBD1. Germline V gene lookup returns CDR1 SQVTM and CDR2 ANQGSEA. V lost 8 bases, J lost 4 bases, and 10 bases stayed unmatched. This CDR3 is 13 amino acids long. Here the CDR3 DNA reads TGCAGCCTCCTGACAGGGTCGAGAGAGACCCAGTACTTC. Residues: CSLLTGSRETQYF.

This chain joins TRBV11-2 and TRBJ2-7, with D unresolved. Trimming took 2 bases from V and 2 from J, leaving 7 bases between them. Germline-derived CDR1 and CDR2 are SGHAT and FQNNGV. The CDR3 is 13 residues long. The DNA for the CDR3 is TGTGCCAGCAGCTTAACAGTAGCCTACGAGCAGTACTTC. Translating gives CASSLTVAYEQYF.

The V gene is TRBV25-1, the J gene TRBJ2-5, with D possibly matching TRBD1 (6 bases). From germline, CDR1 is MGHDK and CDR2 SYGVNS. Trimming left V 4 bases short and J 9 bases short, with 6 bases between. The CDR3 has 10 amino acids. The CDR3 DNA follows: TGTGCCAGCAGTGCAGGGGCCCAGTACTTC. Protein: CASSAGAQYF.

The V and J genes are TRBV27 and TRBJ2-7, with 9 bases that match TRBD2. With 4 bases clipped from V and 6 bases from J, the junction kept 10 bases outside the gene matches. CDR1 and CDR2 (germline): MNHEY, SMNVEV (reference sequence). CDR3 length: 15 residues. For the CDR3, the DNA is TGTGCCAGCAGTTCCCGGACTAGCGTCACCATCGAGCAGTACTTC. It codes for CASSSRTSVTIEQYF.

This sequence joins TRBV7-9 and TRBJ2-1; D might be TRBD2 (6 bases). V was pared by 1 base and J by 3 bases, with 16 bases between. Germline-derived CDR1 and CDR2 are SEHNR and FQNEAQ (reference sequence). This CDR3 has 17 amino acids. In nucleotides, the CDR3 is TGTGCCAGCAGCTTAGAGTTTGCGGGGAGTGACTACAATGAGCAGTTCTTC. It translates to CASSLEFAGSDYNEQFF.

The chain joins TRBV15 to TRBJ2-7; TRBD1 matches 7 bases. The CDR3 covers 14 residues. In germline, CDR1 is LNHNV, CDR2 YYDKDF (reference sequence). V lost 5 bases and J lost 2; bases outside the gene matches: 6. CDR3 DNA: TGTGCCACCAGCTACCGGGACAGAGCCTACGAGCAGTACTTC. Protein sequence: CATSYRDRAYEQYF.

This chain connects TRBV13 to TRBJ1-2, with TRBD1 as a possible D gene (5 bases). There are 12 residues in the CDR3. V shed 4 bases and J shed 4 bases, with 7 bases lying between them. Germline-derived CDR1 and CDR2 are PRHDT and FYEKMQ (reference sequence). CDR3 region: CASSSRGYGYTF. In DNA form, the CDR3 reads TGTGCCAGCAGCTCTAGGGGCTATGGCTACACCTTC.

Turning to this clone: Other nucleotide sequences from this sample produce the same CDR3. This sequence joins TRBV27 and TRBJ1-5; D gene uncertain. The CDR3 sequence is 14 residues long. CDR1 and CDR2 (germline): MNHEY, SMNVEV (reference sequence). The V gene lost 4 bases and the J gene lost 0 bases, with 7 bases spanning the gap. The CDR3 DNA reads TGTGCCAGCAGTTATAGGTATAGCAATCAGCCCCAGCATTTT. This encodes CASSYRYSNQPQHF.

This chain connects TRBV18 to TRBJ2-5; D not certain. The CDR3 is 12 amino acids. Germline values: CDR1 KGHSH, CDR2 LQKENI. V lost 7 bases and J lost 4, with 10 bases in between. The CDR3 nucleotides read TGTGCCAGCTGGTCCTTCGGAGAGACCCAGTACTTC. It translates to CASWSFGETQYF.

The V call is TRBV11-2, the J call TRBJ2-7; D might be TRBD1 (5 bases). The CDR3 runs to 17 residues. V dropped 2 bases and J dropped 3 bases, with 20 bases sitting between them. CDR1 and CDR2 from the germline V gene are SGHAT and FQNNGV. The CDR3 reads CASSLTPGRRQNYEQYF. CDR3 nucleotides: TGTGCCAGCAGCTTAACCCCCGGCAGGAGACAGAACTACGAGCAGTACTTC.

V gene TRBV7-9 combines with J gene TRBJ2-3; the D gene is possibly TRBD1 (6 bases). Trimming pared 5 bases from V and 0 bases from J, leaving 15 bases between. CDR1 and CDR2 (germline): SEHNR, FQNEAQ (reference sequence). This CDR3 has 16 amino acids. The CDR3, as DNA: TGTGCCAGCAGCGTCGACAGGACCCCTAGCACAGATACGCAGTATTTT. As protein: CASSVDRTPSTDTQYF. Based on the CDR3 plus reference TRBV7-9 and TRBJ2-3, the full variable domain is DTGVSQNPRHKITKRGQNVTFRCDPISEHNRLYWYRQTLGQGPEFLTYFQNEAQLEKSRLLSDRFSAERPKGSFSTLEIQRTEQGDSAMYLCASSVDRTPSTDTQYFGPGTRLTVL.

Details on this clone: Distinct nucleotide sequences in the sample also encode this CDR3. This chain links TRBV19 with TRBJ1-5; no reliable D call. Germline V gene lookup returns CDR1 LNHDA and CDR2 SQIVND (reference sequence). Trimming stripped 3 bases from V and 4 bases from J, with 10 bases between. This CDR3 has 14 residues. In DNA form, the CDR3 reads TGTGCCAGTAGTATCCGGGATACTAATCAGCCCCAGCATTTT. Translating it yields CASSIRDTNQPQHF.

V and J are TRBV5-1 and TRBJ2-1, with 10 bases aligning to TRBD2. The length of the CDR3 is 12 residues. The germline CDR1 and CDR2 sequences are SGHRS and YFSETQ. V was pared by 7 bases and J by 9 bases, with 4 bases of the junction left unmatched. The DNA of the CDR3 is TGCGCCAGCCGACTAGCGGGTACTGAGCAGTTCTTC. Its protein product is CASRLAGTEQFF.

V usage is TRBV15 and J usage is TRBJ1-2; D is undetermined. Trimming left V 4 bases short and J 8 bases short, with 11 bases between. Germline V gene sequence: CDR1 LNHNV, CDR2 YYDKDF (reference sequence). This CDR3 comprises 12 residues. Here the CDR3 DNA reads TGTGCCACCAGCACTGAGGGAGAAGGCTACACCTTC. It encodes CATSTEGEGYTF. Variable domain in full (rest from reference TRBV15 and TRBJ1-2): DAMVIQNPRYQVTQFGKPVTLSCSQTLNHNVMYWYQQKSSQAPKLLFHYYDKDFNNEADTPDNFQSRRPNTSFCFLDIRSPGLGDTAMYLCATSTEGEGYTFGSGTRLTVV.

Notes on this clone: Within the sample, other DNA sequences also encode this same CDR3. CDR3 sequence: CASSVGGGIQYF. Written as DNA, the CDR3 is TGTGCCAGCAGCGTAGGAGGGGGCATTCAGTACTTC. The rearrangement links TRBV9 to TRBJ2-4, with a weak D call TRBD1 (6 bases). Germline V CDR1 and CDR2: SGDLS, YYNGEE. Deletions cut 0 bases from V and 9 bases from J, with 7 bases between. The CDR3 runs to 12 residues.

This clone has just one count. The chain carries TRBV7-9 and TRBJ2-7, with TRBD2 matching over 12 bases. V dropped 6 bases and J dropped 2; count of bases not matched to a gene: 8. This CDR3 spans 16 amino acids. The germline gives CDR1 SEHNR, CDR2 FQNEAQ (reference sequence). CDR3 bases: TGTGCCAGCAGTTCACCCACTAGCGGGAGGACCTACGAGCAGTACTTC. This gives the protein CASSSPTSGRTYEQYF. The whole variable domain, remainder taken from reference TRBV7-9 and TRBJ2-7, is DTGVSQNPRHKITKRGQNVTFRCDPISEHNRLYWYRQTLGQGPEFLTYFQNEAQLEKSRLLSDRFSAERPKGSFSTLEIQRTEQGDSAMYLCASSSPTSGRTYEQYFGPGTRLTVT.

The J gene is TRBJ2-1, the V gene TRBV7-9; 7 bases are shared with TRBD1. CDR1 is SEHNR and CDR2 is FQNEAQ in the germline V gene (reference sequence). CDR3 length: 16 amino acids. The J segment lost 10 bases and the V segment lost 5 bases, leaving 17 bases of the junction unmatched. This chain's CDR3 is CASSPRTGPSDWEQFF. For the CDR3, the DNA is TGTGCCAGCAGCCCAAGGACAGGCCCCAGTGACTGGGAGCAGTTCTTC.

A word on this clone: In the same sample, other DNA sequences code for this CDR3. The V gene is TRBV28, the J gene TRBJ2-5; D unclear. This CDR3 is 14 amino acids long. Deletions cut 3 bases from V and 5 bases from J, with 13 bases between. Germline CDR1 and CDR2: MDHEN and SYDVKM. In DNA form, the CDR3 reads TGTGCCAGCAGTTTGCCCCAGCCTGAGGAGACCCAGTACTTC. Its protein is CASSLPQPEETQYF. Supplemented by reference TRBV28 and TRBJ2-5, the full variable domain reads DVKVTQSSRYLVKRTGEKVFLECVQDMDHENMFWYRQDPGLGLRLIYFSYDVKMKEKGDIPEGYSVSREKKERFSLILESASTNQTSMYLCASSLPQPEETQYFGPGTRLLVL.

Comments on this clone: Other DNA sequences in this specimen translate into the identical CDR3. In DNA form, the CDR3 reads TGTGCCAGCAGCTTGTTAGCGGGGGTCACAGATACGCAGTATTTT. It yields the protein CASSLLAGVTDTQYF. The chain combines TRBV5-4 with TRBJ2-3; 9 bases fit TRBD2. The CDR3 extends over 15 amino acids. Germline CDR1 is SGHNT and CDR2 is YYREEE (reference sequence). V lost 1 base to trimming and J lost 2 bases; unmatched junction nucleotides: 2.